Listed below are T cell receptor beta chains from one sample, sequenced in a study of human T cells and chemical hapten exposure. TCRdb recomputed calls from the RACE reads with MiXCR, one row per CDR3 protein. The repertoire holds approximately 100,000 distinct CDR3 sequences, more than 7% seen once, with 3% to 3.5% in the top ten. Sequences were derived from whole blood, sampled in connection with sensitization to the hapten diphenylcyclopropenone (DPC). Receptors were obtained from a woman aged 40 to 50 with alopecia areata. Some clones in this sample may be carry-over from other donors' samples. The CDR3 runs from the conserved cysteine through the conserved F or W. Fields, in order: J gene, clone size, V gene, D gene, CDR3 DNA, CDR3 protein. The D gene is left open where the match is weak. Some rows mark clone size as missing; the rest say once, few, many or name a class of expanded clone.

TRBJ2-7	many	TRBV7-8	-	TGTGCCAGCAGCTTACAGCAGGCGGGCCCCTACGAGCAGTACTTC	CASSLQQAGPYEQYF
TRBJ2-7	few	TRBV12-3/TRBV12-4	-	TGTGCCAGCACCCAGGGGGGGGGCCCTTACGAGCAGTACTTC	CASTQGGGPYEQYF
TRBJ1-4	many	TRBV20-1	TRBD1	TGCAGTGCTAGCGGGACAGGGGGAGGGGAAAAACTGTTTTTT	CSASGTGGGEKLFF
TRBJ2-3	-	TRBV4-2	-	TGTGCCAGCAGCCAAGGCTTGCAAGTGGGCACAGATACGCAGTATTTT	CASSQGLQVGTDTQYF
TRBJ1-5	-	TRBV7-9	-	TGTGCCAGCAGCTTAGCCGGGGGATCAGGGAGCAATCAGCCCCAGCATTTT	CASSLAGGSGSNQPQHF
TRBJ2-1	-	TRBV10-3	-	TGTGCCATCAGTGCCTACCAGCCGTACAATGAGCAGTTCTTC	CAISAYQPYNEQFF
TRBJ1-5	few	TRBV2	TRBD1	TGTGCCAGCAGTGATAAGACAGGGGTCGGACAGCCCCAGCATTTT	CASSDKTGVGQPQHF
TRBJ1-1	few	TRBV6-6	-	TGTGCCAGCAGCCCCGTGGGGGGGCTGAACACTGAAGCTTTCTTT	CASSPVGGLNTEAFF
TRBJ1-5	many	TRBV6-1	-	TGTGCCAGCAACACAGACTATAGCAATCAGCCCCAGCATTTT	CASNTDYSNQPQHF
TRBJ1-2	many	TRBV6-1	-	TGTGCCAGCAGTGATTATTATGGGGGCTACACCTTC	CASSDYYGGYTF
TRBJ1-3	few	TRBV6-6	-	TGTGCCAGCAGTTCCCCAGCGACCGGAAACACCATATATTTT	CASSSPATGNTIYF
TRBJ2-2	few	TRBV6-1	-	TGTGCCAGCGCCGTGCGTTTGGGACGGTTTAACACCGGGGAGCTGTTTTTT	CASAVRLGRFNTGELFF
TRBJ1-2	-	TRBV7-9	-	TGTGCCAGCAGCCACGACGGGATTGCAGGCTACACCTTC	CASSHDGIAGYTF
TRBJ2-7	many	TRBV5-5	-	TGTGCCAGCAGCCCAAGCTCCTACGAGCAGTACTTC	CASSPSSYEQYF
TRBJ1-1	few	TRBV7-9	-	TGTGCCAGCAGCCCGAGTGGAGTGGGGACTGAAGCTTTCTTT	CASSPSGVGTEAFF
TRBJ2-5	-	TRBV13	-	TGTGCCAGCAGCTTAGACATTCAAGAGACCCAGTACTTC	CASSLDIQETQYF
TRBJ1-6	many	TRBV11-2	-	TGTGCCAGCAGCCCTCCCGAGAGGTATTCACCCCTCCACTTT	CASSPPERYSPLHF
TRBJ1-6	many	TRBV7-2	-	TGTGCCAGCAGCTTAGAACCGAAAGGGTATAATTCACCCCTCCACTTT	CASSLEPKGYNSPLHF
TRBJ2-1	few	TRBV2	TRBD2	TGTGCCAGCAGCAAAGCCCGAGCGGGGGGGATCTACAATGAGCAGTTCTTC	CASSKARAGGIYNEQFF
TRBJ2-1	-	TRBV14	TRBD2	TGTGCCAGCAGCCAAGATTCTGGGACTAGCCTGTGGGAGCAGTTCTTC	CASSQDSGTSLWEQFF
TRBJ2-7	few	TRBV28	-	TGTGCCAGCAGTTCAGGCCCCTCTCCCTACGAGCAGTACTTC	CASSSGPSPYEQYF
TRBJ1-5	many	TRBV5-1	TRBD1	TGCGCCAGCAGCCCGGGACAGGGGGACGGACAGCCCCAGCATTTT	CASSPGQGDGQPQHF
TRBJ1-1	few	TRBV29-1	-	TGCAGCGTTGATTCCGAAGGGGGCACTGAAGCTTTCTTT	CSVDSEGGTEAFF
TRBJ1-2	many	TRBV29-1	-	TGCAGCGTTGGGGGTCTAGCTAACTATGGCTACACCTTC	CSVGGLANYGYTF
TRBJ2-1	many	TRBV7-2	-	TGTGCCAGCAGCCGGGGGCTAGCGATCCGCGGTGAGCAGTTCTTC	CASSRGLAIRGEQFF
TRBJ2-7	-	TRBV7-6	-	TGTGCCAGCAGCTTAGACCCCCTTGTTGTTCGGAACGAGCAGTACTTC	CASSLDPLVVRNEQYF
TRBJ2-2	few	TRBV6-6	TRBD2	TGTGCCGGACTAGCGGGGAACGGGGAGCTGTTTTTT	CAGLAGNGELFF
TRBJ2-1	many	TRBV7-2	-	TGTGCCAGCAGCTTAGAGGATGAGCAGTTCTTC	CASSLEDEQFF
TRBJ1-5	-	TRBV27	-	TGTGCCAGCAGTTTCGTAGCGTATAGCAATCAGCCCCAGCATTTT	CASSFVAYSNQPQHF
TRBJ1-2	many	TRBV29-1	-	TGCAGCGTGGGTTCCTCCCAGGGCTACACCTTC	CSVGSSQGYTF
TRBJ1-6	-	TRBV7-9	TRBD1	TGTGCCAGCAGCCCTAGCATGGGACAGGGGTATTCACCCCTCCACTTT	CASSPSMGQGYSPLHF
TRBJ2-1	few	TRBV6-5	-	TGTGCCAGCAGTTACTCGGCGGGGGCCTCCTACAATGAGCAGTTCTTC	CASSYSAGASYNEQFF
TRBJ2-3	many	TRBV29-1	TRBD2	TGCAGCCTCCGGGCGGGGGAAGTTGGACCCGGAGATACGCAGTATTTT	CSLRAGEVGPGDTQYF
TRBJ2-7	-	TRBV29-1	-	TGCAGCGTGACAGCGAGCTCCTACGAGCAGTACTTC	CSVTASSYEQYF
TRBJ1-2	few	TRBV19	TRBD1	TGTGCCAGTAGTATTCGGACAGGGGAGATCCCCCTCTATGGCTACACCTTC	CASSIRTGEIPLYGYTF
TRBJ1-1	-	TRBV5-1	-	TGCGCCAGCAGCGGGAGGGTGGCCGGCACTGAAGCTTTCTTT	CASSGRVAGTEAFF
TRBJ1-2	many	TRBV28	TRBD1	TGTGCCAGCAGTTTTCAATACACTGAGACAGGGTCCTATGGCTACACCTTC	CASSFQYTETGSYGYTF
TRBJ1-5	-	TRBV28	-	TGTGCCAGCAGCCGCCCCGGGGGTTGGGGTCAGCCCCAGCATTTT	CASSRPGGWGQPQHF
TRBJ2-5	many	TRBV4-1	-	TGCGCCAGCAGCTCAAGTCTCGGAGGGGGACAAGAGACCCAGTACTTC	CASSSSLGGGQETQYF
TRBJ2-6	many	TRBV7-9	-	TGTGCCAGCAGCTTAATACGCTCTGGGGCCAACGTCCTGACTTTC	CASSLIRSGANVLTF
TRBJ2-3	-	TRBV4-1	-	TGCGCCAGCAGCCAAGACCGGTCTGCTAGCACAGATACGCAGTATTTT	CASSQDRSASTDTQYF
TRBJ1-2	few	TRBV18	-	TGTGCCAGCTCACCATCCCCAGGTCTTGGCTACACCTTC	CASSPSPGLGYTF
TRBJ2-2	few	TRBV7-8	TRBD2	TGTGCCAGCAGCGCACTAGCGACGAGCACCGGGGAGCTGTTTTTT	CASSALATSTGELFF
TRBJ2-4	-	TRBV7-9	-	TGTGCCAGCAGTATACCGGGCTGGGAAAACATTCAGTACTTC	CASSIPGWENIQYF
TRBJ2-3	many	TRBV30	TRBD2	TGTGCCTGGAGTGTAAGACTAGCGGGGACAGATACGCAGTATTTT	CAWSVRLAGTDTQYF